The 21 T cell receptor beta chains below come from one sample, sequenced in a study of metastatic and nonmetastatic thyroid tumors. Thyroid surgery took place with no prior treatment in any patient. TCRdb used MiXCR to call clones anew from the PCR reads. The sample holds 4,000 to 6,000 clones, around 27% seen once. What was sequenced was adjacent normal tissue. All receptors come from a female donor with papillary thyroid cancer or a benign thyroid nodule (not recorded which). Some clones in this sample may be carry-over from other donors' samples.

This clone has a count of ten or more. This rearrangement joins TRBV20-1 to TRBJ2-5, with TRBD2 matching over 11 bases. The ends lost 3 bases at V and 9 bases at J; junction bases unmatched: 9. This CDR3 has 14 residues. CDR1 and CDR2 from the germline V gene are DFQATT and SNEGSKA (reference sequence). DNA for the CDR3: TGCAGTGCTAGGGGGACTAGCGGCGAGAGGGCCCAGTACTTC. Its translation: CSARGTSGERAQYF.

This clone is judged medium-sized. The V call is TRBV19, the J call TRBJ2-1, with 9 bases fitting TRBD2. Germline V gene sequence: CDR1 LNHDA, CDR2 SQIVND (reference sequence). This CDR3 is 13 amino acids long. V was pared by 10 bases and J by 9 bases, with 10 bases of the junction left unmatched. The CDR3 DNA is TGTGCCACCGCTTTAGCGGGAGACAGTGAGCAGTTCTTC. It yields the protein CATALAGDSEQFF.

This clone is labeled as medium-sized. The CDR3 reads CASSPDNYEQYF. The DNA of the CDR3 is TGCGCCAGCAGCCCAGACAACTACGAGCAGTACTTC. The V call is TRBV5-1, the J call TRBJ2-7; D is unclear. Between the trimmed V and J ends, which lost 4 bases and 3 bases, there was a span of 8 bases. Germline assignment: CDR1 SGHRS and CDR2 YFSETQ. The CDR3 consists of 12 residues.

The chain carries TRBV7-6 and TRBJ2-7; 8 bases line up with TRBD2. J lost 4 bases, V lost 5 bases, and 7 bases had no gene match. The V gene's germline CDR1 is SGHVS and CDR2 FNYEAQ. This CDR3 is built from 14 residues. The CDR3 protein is CASSPGRGVYEQYF. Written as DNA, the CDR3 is TGTGCCAGCAGCCCCGGGAGGGGGGTATACGAGCAGTACTTC.

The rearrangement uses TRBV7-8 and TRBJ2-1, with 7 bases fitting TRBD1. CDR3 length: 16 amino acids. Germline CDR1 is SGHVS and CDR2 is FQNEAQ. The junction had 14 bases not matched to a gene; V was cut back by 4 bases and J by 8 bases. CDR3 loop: CASSSYGGYRGYEQFF. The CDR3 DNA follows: TGTGCCAGCAGCTCCTATGGGGGTTACAGGGGATATGAGCAGTTCTTC.

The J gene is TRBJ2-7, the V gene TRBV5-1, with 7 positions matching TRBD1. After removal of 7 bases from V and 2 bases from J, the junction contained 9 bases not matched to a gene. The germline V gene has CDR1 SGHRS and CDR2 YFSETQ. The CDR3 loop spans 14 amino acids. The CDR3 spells CASYNEDRAYEQYF. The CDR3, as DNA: TGCGCCAGCTACAACGAAGACAGGGCCTACGAGCAGTACTTC.

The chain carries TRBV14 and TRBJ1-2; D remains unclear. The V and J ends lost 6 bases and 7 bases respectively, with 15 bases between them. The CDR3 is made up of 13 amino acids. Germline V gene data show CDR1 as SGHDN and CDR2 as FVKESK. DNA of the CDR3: TGTGCCAGCAGGATTGACGGGTCCGGTGGCTACACCTTC. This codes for CASRIDGSGGYTF. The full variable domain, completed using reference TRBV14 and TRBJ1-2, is EAGVTQFPSHSVIEKGQTVTLRCDPISGHDNLYWYRRVMGKEIKFLLHFVKESKQDESGMPNNRFLAERTGGTYSTLKVQPAELEDSGVYFCASRIDGSGGYTFGSGTRLTVV.

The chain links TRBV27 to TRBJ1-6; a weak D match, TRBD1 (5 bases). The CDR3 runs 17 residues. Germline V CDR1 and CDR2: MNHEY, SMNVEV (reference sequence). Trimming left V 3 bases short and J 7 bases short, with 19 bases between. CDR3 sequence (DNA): TGTGCCAGCAGTTTCCTCCCCTCCGGGGCGGGGAATTCACCCCTCCACTTT. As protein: CASSFLPSGAGNSPLHF.

CDR3 protein: CASSGGTNYGYTF. The CDR3 DNA is TGTGCCAGCAGCGGGGGGACCAACTATGGCTACACCTTC. The gene calls are TRBV16 and TRBJ1-2, with a weak D call TRBD1 (5 bases). The CDR3 is 13 residues long. With 5 bases removed from V and 2 bases from J, the gap between germline ends came to 9 bases. Germline loops: CDR1 KGHSY, CDR2 FQNENV.

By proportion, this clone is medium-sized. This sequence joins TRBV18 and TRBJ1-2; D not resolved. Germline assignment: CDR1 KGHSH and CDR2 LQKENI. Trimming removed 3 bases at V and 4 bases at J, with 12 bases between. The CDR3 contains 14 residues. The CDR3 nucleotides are TGTGCCAGCTCACCCGCCCGGGAGCCCTATGGCTACACCTTC. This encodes CASSPAREPYGYTF.

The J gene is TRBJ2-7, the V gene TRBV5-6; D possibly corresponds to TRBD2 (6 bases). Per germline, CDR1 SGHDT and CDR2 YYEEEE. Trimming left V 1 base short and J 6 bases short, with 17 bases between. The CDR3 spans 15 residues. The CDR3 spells CASSLSAGGKGEQYF. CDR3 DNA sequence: TGTGCCAGCAGCTTGTCAGCGGGTGGTAAAGGCGAGCAGTACTTC.

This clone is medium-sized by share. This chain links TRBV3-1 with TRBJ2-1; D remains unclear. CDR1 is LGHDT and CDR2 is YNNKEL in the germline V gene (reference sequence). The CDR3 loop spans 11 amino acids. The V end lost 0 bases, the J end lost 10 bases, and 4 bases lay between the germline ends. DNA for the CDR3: TGTGCCAGCAGCCAAGAATACGAGCAGTTCTTC. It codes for CASSQEYEQFF.

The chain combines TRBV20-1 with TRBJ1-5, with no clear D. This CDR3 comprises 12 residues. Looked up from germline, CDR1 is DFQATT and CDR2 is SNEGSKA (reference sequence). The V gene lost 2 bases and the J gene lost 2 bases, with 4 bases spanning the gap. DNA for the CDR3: TGCAGTGCTAGACAGGGCAATCAGCCCCAGCATTTT. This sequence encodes CSARQGNQPQHF.

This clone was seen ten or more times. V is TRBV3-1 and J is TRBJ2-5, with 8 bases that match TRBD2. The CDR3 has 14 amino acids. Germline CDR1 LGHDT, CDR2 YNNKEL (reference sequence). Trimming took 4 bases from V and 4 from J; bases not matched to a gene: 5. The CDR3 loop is CASSPLAGRETQYF. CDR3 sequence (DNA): TGTGCCAGCAGCCCCCTAGCGGGCAGAGAGACCCAGTACTTC.

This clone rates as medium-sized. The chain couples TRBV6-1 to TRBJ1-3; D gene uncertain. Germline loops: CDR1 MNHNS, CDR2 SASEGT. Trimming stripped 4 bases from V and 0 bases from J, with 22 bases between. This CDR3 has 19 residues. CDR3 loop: CASSGPPDRLGFSGNTIYF. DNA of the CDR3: TGTGCCAGCAGTGGCCCGCCTGACCGGCTGGGGTTCTCTGGAAACACCATATATTTT.

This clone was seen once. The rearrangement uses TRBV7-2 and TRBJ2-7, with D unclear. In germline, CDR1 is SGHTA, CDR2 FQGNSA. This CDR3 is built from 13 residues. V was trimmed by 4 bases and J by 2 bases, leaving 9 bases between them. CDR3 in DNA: TGTGCCAGCAGCTCCGGGTTGACCTACGAGCAGTACTTC. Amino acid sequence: CASSSGLTYEQYF.

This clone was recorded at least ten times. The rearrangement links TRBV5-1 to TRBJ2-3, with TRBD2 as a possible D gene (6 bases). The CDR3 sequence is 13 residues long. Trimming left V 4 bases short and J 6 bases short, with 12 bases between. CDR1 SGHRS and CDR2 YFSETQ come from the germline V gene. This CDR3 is CASSRSTSDTQYF. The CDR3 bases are TGCGCCAGCAGCCGATCTACTAGCGATACGCAGTATTTT.

The CDR3 loop is CASSDGSGDEQYF. The CDR3 DNA is TGTGCCAGCAGTGACGGGAGTGGGGACGAGCAGTACTTC. This sequence joins TRBV6-1 and TRBJ2-7, with D possibly TRBD2 on 6 matching bases. The CDR3 has 13 amino acids. Germline V gene sequence: CDR1 MNHNS, CDR2 SASEGT. V was pared by 3 bases and J by 5 bases, with 11 bases between.

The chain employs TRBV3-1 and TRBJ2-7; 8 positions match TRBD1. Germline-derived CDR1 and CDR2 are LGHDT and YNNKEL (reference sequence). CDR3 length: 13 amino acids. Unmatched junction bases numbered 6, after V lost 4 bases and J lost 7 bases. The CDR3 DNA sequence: TGTGCCAGCAGCCCCCAGGGGGCGCGGGAGCAGTACTTC. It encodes CASSPQGAREQYF.

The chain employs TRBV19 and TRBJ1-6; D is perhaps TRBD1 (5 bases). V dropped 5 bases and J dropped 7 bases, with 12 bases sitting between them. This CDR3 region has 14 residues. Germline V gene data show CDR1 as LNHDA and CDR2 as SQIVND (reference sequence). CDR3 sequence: CASSHRGPNSPLHF. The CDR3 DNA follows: TGTGCCAGTAGTCATCGGGGACCGAATTCACCCCTCCACTTT.

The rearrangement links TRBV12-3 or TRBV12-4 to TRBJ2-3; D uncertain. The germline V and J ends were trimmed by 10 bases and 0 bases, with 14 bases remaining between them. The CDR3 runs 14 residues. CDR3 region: CATKVAASTDTQYF. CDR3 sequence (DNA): TGTGCCACCAAGGTCGCAGCTAGCACAGATACGCAGTATTTT.